Here is one T cell receptor (beta chain) with its context. Antigen unknown. The data were obtained in a study of T cell responses to AZD1222 COVID-19 vaccine. Overall study results and limits: Only a handful of AZD1222 recipients tested seropositive at baseline. Spike-spanning, vaccine-associated CD4 TCRs were dominant at 160-218 and 743-854.

The repertoire was sequenced with immunoSEQ multiplex PCR; TCRdb's copy has only in-frame clones and lacks some. The sample lists around 130,000 clones; approximately 90% were seen once. Specimen: peripheral blood, collected 28 days after the second AZD1222 dose. The TCR comes from an adult who received the AZD1222 COVID-19 vaccine.

For the CDR3, the DNA is TGTGCCAGCAGCCAACACCAGAAGGGTGGGCAGTACTTC. Its protein is CASSQHQKGGQYF. The chain links TRBV3-1 (or the pseudogene TRBV3-2) to TRBJ2-7; unclear D gene. Germline CDR1 is LGHDT and CDR2 is YNNKEL (reference sequence). V lost 2 bases, J lost 9 bases, and 14 bases lay in between. The CDR3 contains 13 residues.